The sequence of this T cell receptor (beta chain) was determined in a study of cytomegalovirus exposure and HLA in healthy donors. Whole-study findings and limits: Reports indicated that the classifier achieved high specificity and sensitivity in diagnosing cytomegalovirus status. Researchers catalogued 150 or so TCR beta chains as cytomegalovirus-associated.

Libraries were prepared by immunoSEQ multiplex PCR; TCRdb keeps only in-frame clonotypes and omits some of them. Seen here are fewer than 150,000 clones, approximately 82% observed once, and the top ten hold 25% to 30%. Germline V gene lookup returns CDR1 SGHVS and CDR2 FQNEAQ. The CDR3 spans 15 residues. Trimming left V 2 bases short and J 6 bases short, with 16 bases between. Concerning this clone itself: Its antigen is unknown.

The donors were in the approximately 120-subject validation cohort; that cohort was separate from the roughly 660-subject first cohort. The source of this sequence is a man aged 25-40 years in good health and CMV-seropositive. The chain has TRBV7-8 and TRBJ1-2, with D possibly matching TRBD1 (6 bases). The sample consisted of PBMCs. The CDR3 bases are TGTGCCAGCAGCTTAACCCCAATGGGGGCTGATGGCTACACCTTC. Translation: CASSLTPMGADGYTF.